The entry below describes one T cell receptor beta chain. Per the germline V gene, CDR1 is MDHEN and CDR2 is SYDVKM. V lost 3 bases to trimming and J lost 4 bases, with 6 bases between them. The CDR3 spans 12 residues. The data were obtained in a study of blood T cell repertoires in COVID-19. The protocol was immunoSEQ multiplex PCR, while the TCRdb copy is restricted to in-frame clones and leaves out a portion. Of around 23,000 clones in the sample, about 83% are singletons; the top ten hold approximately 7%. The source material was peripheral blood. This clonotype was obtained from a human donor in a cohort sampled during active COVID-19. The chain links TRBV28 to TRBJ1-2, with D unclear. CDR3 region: CASSLKLYGYTF. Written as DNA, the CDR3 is TGTGCCAGCAGTTTGAAACTCTATGGCTACACCTTC.